The 24 T cell receptor beta chains given below trace back to one sample, sequenced in a study of blood T cell repertoires in COVID-19. Here immunoSEQ multiplex PCR was the method, and the copy in TCRdb shows in-frame clones only, minus some. The sample lists some 140,000 clones; 84% were seen once. The sample comprised PBMCs or T cells enriched from blood (not recorded which). The origin of the receptors is a middle-aged man with acute COVID-19.

The chain carries TRBV19 and TRBJ1-2; 10 nucleotides line up with TRBD1. Germline V gene data show CDR1 as LNHDA and CDR2 as SQIVND (reference sequence). Trimming cost V 6 bases and J 3 bases; bases outside gene matches: 4. CDR3 size: 14 residues. The CDR3 reads CASRGTGDYYGYTF. Here the CDR3 DNA reads TGTGCCAGTAGGGGGACAGGGGACTACTATGGCTACACCTTC.

This chain uses TRBV27 with TRBJ2-1; D remains ambiguous. Germline V lookup: CDR1 MNHEY, CDR2 SMNVEV (reference sequence). V lost 3 bases, J lost 8 bases, and 17 bases lay in between. This CDR3 has 15 amino acids. The CDR3 loop is CASSFARPVNDEQFF. The DNA of the CDR3 is TGTGCCAGCAGTTTCGCACGCCCAGTAAACGATGAGCAGTTCTTC.

V and J are TRBV4-2 and TRBJ2-5; D is possibly TRBD1 (5 bases). The germline V gene has CDR1 LGHNA and CDR2 YNFKEQ. The ends were cut back, 0 bases at V and 5 bases at J, with 16 bases in the middle. CDR3 length: 16 amino acids. CDR3 residues: CASSQDQISAGETQYF. CDR3 DNA sequence: TGTGCCAGCAGCCAAGATCAAATCTCAGCAGGGGAGACCCAGTACTTC.

In regard to this clone: A read error may account for a junction end that differs from germline. The chain employs TRBV28 and TRBJ2-7; 8 bases agree with TRBD1. Germline V gene lookup returns CDR1 MDHEN and CDR2 SYDVKM. The CDR3 is 16 residues long. The CDR3 spells CASTLEGSRGLYEQYF. The CDR3 nucleotides are TGTGCCAGCACTTTAGAGGGGTCCAGGGGGCTGTACGAGCAGTACTTC.

The chain uses TRBV18 and TRBJ2-1; possible D gene TRBD2, 5 bases. The CDR3 is 13 residues long. CDR1 is KGHSH and CDR2 is LQKENI in the germline V gene. V was pared by 3 bases and J by 7 bases, with 10 bases between. CDR3: CASSPAGGNEQFF. In DNA, the CDR3 is TGTGCCAGCTCACCCGCGGGTGGGAATGAGCAGTTCTTC.

The chain combines TRBV24-1 with TRBJ2-1; 7 bases are a match to TRBD1. Germline assignment: CDR1 KGHDR and CDR2 SFDVKD. Trimming at V came to 3 bases and at J to 6 bases, leaving 1 base not matched to a gene. This CDR3 contains 13 residues. CDR3 sequence: CATSDTGVNEQFF. The CDR3 nucleotides are TGTGCCACCAGTGATACAGGGGTCAATGAGCAGTTCTTC.

The CDR3 spells CASSYDRVTEAFF. The DNA for the CDR3 is TGTGCCAGCAGTTATGACAGGGTGACTGAAGCTTTCTTT. The chain carries TRBV6-5 and TRBJ1-1; TRBD1 matches 7 bases. The CDR3 totals 13 residues. The junction had 3 bases not matched to a gene; V was cut back by 3 bases and J by 5 bases. In germline, CDR1 is MNHEY, CDR2 SVGAGI.

The rearrangement joins TRBV25-1 to TRBJ1-1; tentatively, D is TRBD1 (5 bases). The CDR3 covers 14 residues. The germline V gene has CDR1 MGHDK and CDR2 SYGVNS. V dropped 2 bases and J dropped 3 bases, with 10 bases sitting between them. CDR3 nucleotides: TGTGCCAGCAGTGAAGGAGGGGCCGACACTGAAGCTTTCTTT. Residues: CASSEGGADTEAFF.

The rearrangement uses TRBV5-4 and TRBJ1-3, with 10 bases lining up with TRBD1. Germline trimming cut 4 bases from V and 4 bases from J; bases unmatched to any gene: 5. Germline CDR1 SGHNT, CDR2 YYREEE (reference sequence). The CDR3 runs to 15 residues. The CDR3 is CASSLDRGPGNTIYF. CDR3 bases: TGTGCCAGCAGCCTAGACAGGGGGCCGGGAAACACCATATATTTT.

The rearrangement links TRBV28 to TRBJ2-7; TRBD1 aligns across 7 bases. This CDR3 is built from 13 residues. Germline CDR1 is MDHEN and CDR2 is SYDVKM. V shed 5 bases and J 7 bases; nucleotides not matched to a gene: 8. DNA of the CDR3: TGTGCCAGCAGTATCGTGACAGGGTTTGAGCAGTACTTC. Its protein product is CASSIVTGFEQYF.

This sequence joins TRBV4-1 and TRBJ2-7; D not resolved. The CDR3 spans 13 residues. CDR1 and CDR2 (germline): MGHRA, YSYEKL. V was shortened by 0 bases and J by 3 bases, with 6 bases between the two germline ends. CDR3 coding DNA: TGCGCCAGCAGCCAAGATCTCGGCTACGAGCAGTACTTC. Translated, it gives CASSQDLGYEQYF.

The CDR3 is CASSSPLGGGIEQYF. For the CDR3, the DNA is TGTGCCAGCAGTTCCCCCCTCGGGGGAGGGATCGAGCAGTACTTC. The chain recombines TRBV28 with TRBJ2-7, with TRBD2 identical over 7 bases. V gave up 4 bases and J gave up 6 bases; unmatched junction bases: 12. CDR3 size: 15 residues. Germline CDR1 MDHEN, CDR2 SYDVKM.

Only a few counts were recorded for this clone. This sequence joins TRBV6-2 or TRBV6-3 and TRBJ1-6; no reliable D call. Germline CDR1 MNHEY, CDR2 SVGEGT. The CDR3 is 15 amino acids. Trimming left V 0 bases short and J 10 bases short, with 13 bases between. The CDR3 loop reads CASSYSRPEGSPLHF. In DNA form, the CDR3 reads TGTGCCAGCAGTTACTCGAGGCCTGAGGGCTCACCCCTCCACTTT.

The chain has TRBV5-1 and TRBJ2-3; a possible D gene is TRBD1 (7 bases). The length of the CDR3 is 14 residues. With 4 bases removed from V and 4 bases from J, the gap between germline ends came to 13 bases. The germline V gene has CDR1 SGHRS and CDR2 YFSETQ. The CDR3 bases are TGCGCCAGCAGCCGCGGGACAGATGCAGATACGCAGTATTTT. This sequence encodes CASSRGTDADTQYF.

The chain joins TRBV3-1 (or the pseudogene TRBV3-2) to TRBJ1-1; D unresolved. Trimming removed 4 bases at V and 1 base at J, with 13 bases between. The CDR3 is 15 residues long. Germline V gives CDR1 LGHDT, CDR2 YNNKEL (reference sequence). The CDR3 sequence is CASSPTGIRNTEAFF. The CDR3 DNA reads TGTGCCAGCAGCCCCACGGGGATACGGAACACTGAAGCTTTCTTT.

The V gene is TRBV27, the J gene TRBJ2-7, with TRBD1 matching over 10 bases. Trimming cost V 4 bases and J 2 bases; bases outside gene matches: 2. The CDR3 is 14 amino acids. From germline, CDR1 is MNHEY and CDR2 SMNVEV (reference sequence). The CDR3 reads CASSWTGGPYEQYF. The CDR3 nucleotides read TGTGCCAGCAGTTGGACAGGGGGTCCCTACGAGCAGTACTTC.

V is TRBV19 and J is TRBJ2-1; 7 nucleotides align to TRBD1. The CDR3 runs 16 residues. CDR1 and CDR2 (germline): LNHDA, SQIVND (reference sequence). The trim removed 7 bases at V and 9 bases at J, leaving 18 bases unmatched. In DNA form, the CDR3 reads TGTGCCAGTACGACCACCGGACAGGTCCGCCACGGTGAGCAGTTCTTC. Translation: CASTTTGQVRHGEQFF.

The rearrangement uses TRBV19 and TRBJ1-2; the match to TRBD1 covers 9 bases. Looked up from germline, CDR1 is LNHDA and CDR2 is SQIVND (reference sequence). Trimming at V came to 4 bases and at J to 4 bases, leaving 10 bases not matched to a gene. This CDR3 contains 16 residues. The CDR3 region has the DNA TGTGCCAGTAGTAAATCTACAGGGGGCCTCGGCTATGGCTACACCTTC. This codes for CASSKSTGGLGYGYTF.

This clone was recorded only once. The chain recombines TRBV7-2 with TRBJ2-1, with 9 bases aligning to TRBD2. The V gene end was trimmed by 0 bases and the J gene end by 7 bases; junction bases not matched to a gene: 4. Germline assignment: CDR1 SGHTA and CDR2 FQGNSA. This CDR3 contains 15 residues. The CDR3 DNA is TGTGCCAGCAGCTTAGCACTAGCGGGTGAGAATGAGCAGTTCTTC. Protein: CASSLALAGENEQFF.

The genes are TRBV5-1 and TRBJ2-7, with D tentatively TRBD1 (6 bases). Germline values: CDR1 SGHRS, CDR2 YFSETQ. V was shortened by 4 bases and J by 4 bases, with 12 bases between the two germline ends. This CDR3 is built from 13 residues. CDR3 amino acids: CASSPLTGYEQYF. The DNA of the CDR3 is TGCGCCAGCAGCCCCCTGACAGGTTACGAGCAGTACTTC.

The genes are TRBV4-1 and TRBJ1-5; a weak D match, TRBD1 (5 bases). Germline loops: CDR1 MGHRA, CDR2 YSYEKL. The CDR3 totals 13 residues. Deletions cut 0 bases from V and 6 bases from J, with 6 bases between. In nucleotides, the CDR3 is TGCGCCAGCAGCCAAGAACAGGCTCAGCCCCAGCATTTT. It translates to CASSQEQAQPQHF.

This sequence joins TRBV10-2 and TRBJ1-4, with TRBD1 as a possible D gene (5 bases). The CDR3 is made up of 17 amino acids. V lost 0 bases, J lost 0 bases, and 11 bases lay in between. Germline CDR1 is WSHSY and CDR2 is SAAADI. The CDR3 reads CASSESTTDATNEKLFF. As DNA, the CDR3 is TGCGCCAGCAGTGAGTCGACGACAGATGCAACTAATGAAAAACTGTTTTTT.

V is TRBV5-1 and J is TRBJ2-2, with D possibly being TRBD1 (5 bases). Germline values: CDR1 SGHRS, CDR2 YFSETQ. This CDR3 has 16 residues. Between the trimmed V and J ends, which lost 0 bases and 4 bases, there was a span of 13 bases. CDR3 sequence: CASSLARDGSTGELFF. The CDR3 DNA reads as TGCGCCAGCAGCTTGGCCAGGGATGGGTCCACCGGGGAGCTGTTTTTT.

The chain recombines TRBV6-4 with TRBJ2-3; 8 nucleotides match TRBD1. This CDR3 has 14 residues. V lost 6 bases and J lost 5; bases outside the gene matches: 7. Germline V gene lookup returns CDR1 MRHNA and CDR2 SNTAGT. This CDR3 is CASRKGQEGDTQYF. For the CDR3, the DNA is TGTGCCAGCAGGAAGGGACAGGAGGGAGATACGCAGTATTTT.